This passage covers 23 T cell receptor beta chains from one sample sequenced in a study of blood T cell repertoires in COVID-19. Repertoires were generated with immunoSEQ multiplex PCR, while TCRdb's copy carries only in-frame clones and drops some. The sample contains some 170,000 clones, 75% to 90% of which appear only once. The sample comprised PBMCs or T cells enriched from blood (not recorded which). The receptors shown here come from a man in his forties who had recovered from COVID-19.

V usage is TRBV27 and J usage is TRBJ2-1; no reliable D call. Germline CDR1 and CDR2: MNHEY and SMNVEV (reference sequence). The CDR3 has 14 amino acids. Trimming shortened V by 2 bases and J by 7 bases, and 12 bases separated the two germline ends. DNA for the CDR3: TGTGCCAGCAGTTTAATGGGCCAAGCTAATGAGCAGTTCTTC. It yields the protein CASSLMGQANEQFF.

This rearrangement joins TRBV19 to TRBJ2-7, with a possible D match to TRBD1 (6 bases). V lost 2 bases to trimming and J lost 3 bases, with 11 bases between them. Germline CDR1 is LNHDA and CDR2 is SQIVND (reference sequence). The CDR3 extends over 14 amino acids. The DNA for the CDR3 is TGTGCCAGTAGTATAAGGGCAGGGGACTACGAGCAGTACTTC. It yields the protein CASSIRAGDYEQYF.

The CDR3, as DNA: TGCGCCAGCAGCCAAGTTGGGCCAGCCCTATATGAAGCTTTCTTT. Translating it yields CASSQVGPALYEAFF. The chain employs TRBV4-1 and TRBJ1-1; D is undetermined. The CDR3 has 15 residues. The ends were cut back, 1 base at V and 7 bases at J, with 16 bases in the middle. Germline V lookup: CDR1 MGHRA, CDR2 YSYEKL.

The J gene is TRBJ2-6, the V gene TRBV11-2, with a tentative D call TRBD1 (6 bases). V gave up 5 bases and J gave up 0 bases, with 17 bases separating them. The CDR3 is made up of 18 amino acids. CDR1 and CDR2 from the germline V gene are SGHAT and FQNNGV. CDR3 DNA sequence: TGTGCCAGCAGCCGCAATCCGGGACAAGTCTCTGGGGCCAACGTCCTGACTTTC. Its protein is CASSRNPGQVSGANVLTF. Filled out from reference TRBV11-2 and TRBJ2-6, the complete variable domain reads EAGVAQSPRYKIIEKRQSVAFWCNPISGHATLYWYQQILGQGPKLLIQFQNNGVVDDSQLPKDRFSAERLKGVDSTLKIQPAKLEDSAVYLCASSRNPGQVSGANVLTFGAGSRLTVL.

This sequence joins TRBV5-4 and TRBJ2-7; TRBD1 is a possible D gene (6 bases). There are 13 residues in the CDR3. Germline CDR1 SGHNT, CDR2 YYREEE (reference sequence). V lost 3 bases to trimming and J lost 0 bases, with 7 bases between them. The CDR3 is CASSYRVSYEQYF. The CDR3 DNA reads TGTGCCAGCAGCTACAGGGTCTCCTACGAGCAGTACTTC.

V gene TRBV18 combines with J gene TRBJ1-1; D remains unclear. The germline gives CDR1 KGHSH, CDR2 LQKENI. The CDR3 sequence is 13 residues long. Trimming pared 3 bases from V and 3 bases from J, leaving 8 bases between. The CDR3 loop reads CASSPEADTEAFF. CDR3 sequence (DNA): TGTGCCAGCTCACCTGAGGCGGACACTGAAGCTTTCTTT.

The CDR3 protein is CASSSWGGASQETQYF. CDR3 DNA sequence: TGCGCCAGCAGCTCCTGGGGGGGGGCATCTCAAGAGACCCAGTACTTC. The chain joins TRBV5-1 to TRBJ2-5, with D perhaps TRBD2 (7 bases). This CDR3 is 16 amino acids long. The germline V and J ends were trimmed by 3 bases and 2 bases, with 17 bases remaining between them. Germline V gives CDR1 SGHRS, CDR2 YFSETQ. Looking up the rest from reference TRBV5-1 and TRBJ2-5 gives the full variable domain: KAGVTQTPRYLIKTRGQQVTLSCSPISGHRSVSWYQQTPGQGLQFLFEYFSETQRNKGNFPGRFSGRQFSNSRSEMNVSTLELGDSALYLCASSSWGGASQETQYFGPGTRLLVL.

The chain is built from TRBV15 and TRBJ1-5, with no clear D. Germline V gene sequence: CDR1 LNHNV, CDR2 YYDKDF (reference sequence). The CDR3 totals 15 residues. Trimming cost V 0 bases and J 0 bases, with 6 bases left between them. The CDR3 DNA reads as TGTGCCACCAGCAGAGAACCGAGTAGCAATCAGCCCCAGCATTTT. Its translation is CATSREPSSNQPQHF.

In its sample, this clone was seen a few times. In DNA, the CDR3 is TGTGCCAGCAGTACAACAGGGAGCCTCTATGGCTACACCTTC. Protein: CASSTTGSLYGYTF. This sequence joins TRBV28 and TRBJ1-2, with D possibly being TRBD1 (6 bases). Deletions cut 5 bases from V and 4 bases from J, with 14 bases between. The germline gives CDR1 MDHEN, CDR2 SYDVKM. This CDR3 comprises 14 residues.

The chain combines TRBV15 with TRBJ1-4; D is possibly TRBD1 (5 bases). Between the trimmed V and J ends, which lost 1 base and 5 bases, there was a span of 14 bases. The CDR3 runs 16 residues. Germline loops: CDR1 LNHNV, CDR2 YYDKDF (reference sequence). CDR3 region: CATSRGPGLRNEKLFF. CDR3 coding DNA: TGTGCCACCAGCAGAGGGCCGGGACTCAGAAATGAAAAACTGTTTTTT.

V and J are TRBV6-5 and TRBJ2-7, with TRBD1 matching 8 bases. V shed 6 bases and J 7 bases; nucleotides not matched to a gene: 8. Germline V lookup: CDR1 MNHEY, CDR2 SVGAGI. This CDR3 is 13 amino acids long. This chain's CDR3 is CASRRTGLQEQYF. The CDR3 DNA sequence: TGTGCCAGCAGAAGGACAGGGTTACAGGAGCAGTACTTC.

The chain recombines TRBV11-3 with TRBJ2-5, with 8 bases fitting TRBD2. The CDR3 contains 15 residues. Germline CDR1 and CDR2: SGHNT and YENEEA. The trim removed 4 bases at V and 2 bases at J, leaving 6 bases unmatched. For the CDR3, the DNA is TGTGCCAGCAGCTCGGCTAGCGGGTTACAAGAGACCCAGTACTTC. Translation: CASSSASGLQETQYF.

A remark on this clone: Since no conserved phenylalanine or tryptophan closes the CDR3, a read error is the likely cause. The DNA is left out, because the CDR3 cannot be placed on it with certainty; the CDR3 is given as TCRdb lists it. The chain is built from TRBV21-1 and TRBJ1-6. TRBV21-1 is termed a pseudogene. The CDR3 region is 12 residues in length, termini included. CDR3: CASSKKRDLLRP.

The V gene is TRBV19, the J gene TRBJ1-5; 8 bases are shared with TRBD1. The CDR3 is 15 amino acids. Looked up from germline, CDR1 is LNHDA and CDR2 is SQIVND (reference sequence). The junction had 4 bases not matched to a gene; V was cut back by 3 bases and J by 3 bases. The CDR3 coding sequence is TGTGCCAGTAGTATCGGGACAGGCCTCAATCAGCCCCAGCATTTT. This encodes CASSIGTGLNQPQHF.

This clone appeared a few times. The chain employs TRBV28 and TRBJ1-5; D ambiguous. This CDR3 is 12 amino acids long. The germline CDR1 and CDR2 sequences are MDHEN and SYDVKM. The V gene lost 8 bases and the J gene lost 2 bases, with 7 bases spanning the gap. The CDR3 loop reads CASSYGNQPQHF. The CDR3 bases are TGTGCCAGCTCGTATGGCAATCAGCCCCAGCATTTT.

The V and J genes are TRBV19 and TRBJ1-4; a weak D match, TRBD1 (6 bases). V was cut by 5 bases and J by 8 bases, with 15 bases left in between. Per germline, CDR1 LNHDA and CDR2 SQIVND (reference sequence). The CDR3 loop spans 14 amino acids. In DNA form, the CDR3 reads TGTGCCAGTAGTGACCCAGGGGTGCGGGAAAAACTGTTTTTT. Protein product: CASSDPGVREKLFF.

The V gene is TRBV9, the J gene TRBJ1-1; 7 positions agree with TRBD1. V was pared by 0 bases and J by 0 bases, with 5 bases of the junction left unmatched. In germline, CDR1 is SGDLS, CDR2 YYNGEE. The CDR3 has 16 amino acids. Here the CDR3 DNA reads TGTGCCAGCAGCGTAGCGCGGGACAGCTTGAACACTGAAGCTTTCTTT. This gives the protein CASSVARDSLNTEAFF.

The chain recombines TRBV6-6 with TRBJ2-5; 8 bases fit TRBD1. Germline CDR1 MNHNY, CDR2 SVGAGI (reference sequence). Losses at the gene ends were 7 bases for V and 2 bases for J; bases not matched to a gene: 9. The CDR3 has 15 amino acids. Written as DNA, the CDR3 is TGTGCCAGCACCCGGACAGGGTATCCGCAAGAGACCCAGTACTTC. Its protein is CASTRTGYPQETQYF.

The chain is built from TRBV19 and TRBJ2-7; 8 nucleotides agree with TRBD1. This CDR3 has 14 residues. Germline CDR1 reads LNHDA; CDR2 reads SQIVND (reference sequence). Losses at the gene ends were 5 bases for V and 7 bases for J; bases not matched to a gene: 10. The CDR3 is CASSEQGGTGEQYF. The CDR3 DNA sequence: TGTGCCAGTAGTGAACAGGGGGGAACGGGTGAGCAGTACTTC.

The rearrangement joins TRBV4-2 to TRBJ2-2, with 11 bases matching TRBD2. V shed 0 bases, J shed 3 bases, and the junction held 9 bases outside the gene matches. The CDR3 has 19 residues. Germline CDR1 and CDR2: LGHNA and YNFKEQ. In DNA form, the CDR3 reads TGTGCCAGCAGCCAAGATACTAGCGGGGGCCTAACCTACACCGGGGAGCTGTTTTTT. Its translation is CASSQDTSGGLTYTGELFF.

The rearrangement uses TRBV7-3 and TRBJ2-3; the match to TRBD1 covers 11 bases. V lost 4 bases and J lost 1; bases outside the gene matches: 4. CDR1 is SGHTA and CDR2 is FQGTGA in the germline V gene. The CDR3 totals 16 residues. The CDR3 here is CASSSSDRGRTDTQYF. DNA for the CDR3: TGTGCCAGCAGCTCGTCGGACAGGGGGCGCACAGATACGCAGTATTTT. Full variable domain (outside the CDR3, taken from reference TRBV7-3 and TRBJ2-3): GAGVSQTPSNKVTEKGKYVELRCDPISGHTALYWYRQSLGQGPEFLIYFQGTGAADDSGLPNDRFFAVRPEGSVSTLKIQRTERGDSAVYLCASSSSDRGRTDTQYFGPGTRLTVL.

Comments on this clone: Other DNA sequences in the sample encode the same CDR3. This chain connects TRBV30 to TRBJ2-7, with D possibly matching TRBD1 (6 bases). The germline CDR1 and CDR2 sequences are GTSNPN and SVGIG (reference sequence). The CDR3 loop spans 12 amino acids. Trimming pared 4 bases from V and 2 bases from J, leaving 9 bases between. DNA of the CDR3: TGTGCCTGGAAACAGGGAACCTACGAGCAGTACTTC. Translating gives CAWKQGTYEQYF.

Concerning this clone: At the DNA level, this CDR3 is encoded by other sequences in the same sample as well. This chain links TRBV27 with TRBJ1-5; weak D call: TRBD1 (5 bases). The CDR3 is 12 amino acids. The germline gives CDR1 MNHEY, CDR2 SMNVEV (reference sequence). V dropped 2 bases and J dropped 7 bases, with 6 bases sitting between them. DNA for the CDR3: TGTGCCAGCAGTTTACGGGGGCAGCCCCAGCATTTT. This encodes CASSLRGQPQHF.